This note documents a single T cell receptor beta chain sequence. Its antigen is still unknown. The record originates from a study of identical twins. Whole-study findings and limits: Abundant beta clonotypes from cord blood had fewer insertions, unlike memory repertoires, which showed none. Excess sharing by twins proved weaker in beta out-of-frame sequences. It was cross-sectional statistical analysis, not following the same donors, that the conclusions relied on.

V was trimmed by 0 bases and J by 3 bases, leaving 21 bases between them. CDR1 and CDR2 from the germline V gene are DFQATT and SNEGSKA (reference sequence). CDR3 length: 17 residues. TCRdb passed the 5' RACE reads through MiXCR, listing each CDR3 protein once. The sample lists about 530,000 distinct CDR3 sequences; 15% were seen once. These data were also filed under a second study, of yellow fever vaccine responses in identical twins.

The source of this sequence is a woman under 30 in good health. The sample taken for sequencing was CD4+ T cells sorted from blood. The V and J genes are TRBV20-1 and TRBJ2-7; TRBD2 is a possible D gene (5 bases). The CDR3 spells CSARDPLGALEGYEQYF. In nucleotides, the CDR3 is TGCAGTGCTAGAGATCCCCTTGGAGCGCTTGAGGGCTACGAGCAGTACTTC.